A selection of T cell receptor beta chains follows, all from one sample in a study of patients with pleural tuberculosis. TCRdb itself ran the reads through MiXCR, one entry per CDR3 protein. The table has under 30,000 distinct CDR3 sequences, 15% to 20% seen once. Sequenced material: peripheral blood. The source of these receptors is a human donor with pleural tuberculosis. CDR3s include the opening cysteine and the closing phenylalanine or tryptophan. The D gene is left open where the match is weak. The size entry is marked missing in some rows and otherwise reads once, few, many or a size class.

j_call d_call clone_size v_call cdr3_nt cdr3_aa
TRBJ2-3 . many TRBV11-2 TGTGCCAGCAGCTTAGGAGCTGGTACGCAGTATTTT CASSLGAGTQYF
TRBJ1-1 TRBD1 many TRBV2 TGTGCCAGCATGTGGACAGGGGAAGCTTTCTTT CASMWTGEAFF
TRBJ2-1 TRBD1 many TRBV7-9 TGTGCCAGCAGCTCGACCGGGACAGGAACCAATGAGCAGTTCTTC CASSSTGTGTNEQFF
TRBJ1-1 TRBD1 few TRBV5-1 TGCGCCAGCAGCCCCACCTACAGGGGAAGTACGATGAACACTGAAGCTTTCTTT CASSPTYRGSTMNTEAFF
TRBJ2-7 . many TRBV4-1 TGCGCCAGCAGCCAAACCGCGGTCGAAGGGATGGGTGAGCAGTACTTC CASSQTAVEGMGEQYF
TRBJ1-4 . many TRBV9 TGTGCCAGCAGCGCCAAGACAGGATTGGGAGAAAAACTGTTTTTT CASSAKTGLGEKLFF
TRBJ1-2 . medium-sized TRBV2 TGTGCCAGCAGTGAAGGCCAACCAGGGACCCATGGCTACACCTTC CASSEGQPGTHGYTF
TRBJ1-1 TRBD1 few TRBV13 TGTGCCAGCAGCTCCAGGACAGGGGGAACTAAAGCTTTCTTT CASSSRTGGTKAFF
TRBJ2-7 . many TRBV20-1 TGCAGTGCTAAAGGCGGGTCCTCCTACGAGCAGTACTTC CSAKGGSSYEQYF
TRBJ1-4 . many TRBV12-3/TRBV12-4 TGTGCCAGCAGTTTAAACAGATTGGGTGAAAAACTGTTTTTT CASSLNRLGEKLFF
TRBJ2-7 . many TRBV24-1 TGTGCCACCAGTGGCAACGGACCCCTCTCCTACGAGCAGTACTTC CATSGNGPLSYEQYF
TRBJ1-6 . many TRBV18 TGTGCCAGCTCACCGGATTATCGCAATTCACCCCTCCACTTT CASSPDYRNSPLHF
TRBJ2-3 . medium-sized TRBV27 TGTGCCAGCACAGATACGCAGTATTTT CASTDTQYF
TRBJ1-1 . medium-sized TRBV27 TGTGCCAGCAGTAGGGGAAGAGTGACGAACACTGAAGCTTTCTTT CASSRGRVTNTEAFF
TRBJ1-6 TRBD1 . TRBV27 TGTGCCAGCAGTACGGGACAGCGACTTAATTCACCCCCCCACTTT CASSTGQRLNSPPHF
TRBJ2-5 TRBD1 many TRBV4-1 TGCGCCAGCAGCCACCACAGGGGAGAGGAGGAGACCCAGTACTTC CASSHHRGEEETQYF